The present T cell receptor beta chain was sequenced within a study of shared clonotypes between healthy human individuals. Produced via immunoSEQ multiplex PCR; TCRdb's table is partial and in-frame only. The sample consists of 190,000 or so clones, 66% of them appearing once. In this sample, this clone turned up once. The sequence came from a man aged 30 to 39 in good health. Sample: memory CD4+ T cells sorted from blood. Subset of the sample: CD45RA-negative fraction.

The CDR3 DNA reads as TGTGCCAGCAGCTTAGAGTTTTTCTCCTACGAGCAGTACTTC. It translates to CASSLEFFSYEQYF. V gene TRBV11-3 combines with J gene TRBJ2-7; no clear D. CDR1 SGHNT and CDR2 YENEEA come from the germline V gene. Trimming left V 0 bases short and J 0 bases short, with 6 bases between. The CDR3 is 14 residues long.